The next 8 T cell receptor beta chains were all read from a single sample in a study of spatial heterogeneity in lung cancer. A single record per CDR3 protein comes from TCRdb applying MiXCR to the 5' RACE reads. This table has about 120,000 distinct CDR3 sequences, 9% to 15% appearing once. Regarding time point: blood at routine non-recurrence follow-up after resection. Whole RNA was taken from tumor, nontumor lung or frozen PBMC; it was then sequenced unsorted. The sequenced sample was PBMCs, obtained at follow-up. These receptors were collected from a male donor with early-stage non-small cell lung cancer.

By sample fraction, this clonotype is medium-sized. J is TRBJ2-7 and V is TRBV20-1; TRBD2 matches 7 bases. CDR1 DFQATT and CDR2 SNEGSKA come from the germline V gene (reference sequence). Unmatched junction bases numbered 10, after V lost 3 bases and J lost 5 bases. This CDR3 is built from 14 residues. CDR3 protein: CSASGGSLTDEQYF. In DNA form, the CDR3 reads TGCAGTGCTAGCGGGGGGTCCTTAACGGACGAGCAGTACTTC.

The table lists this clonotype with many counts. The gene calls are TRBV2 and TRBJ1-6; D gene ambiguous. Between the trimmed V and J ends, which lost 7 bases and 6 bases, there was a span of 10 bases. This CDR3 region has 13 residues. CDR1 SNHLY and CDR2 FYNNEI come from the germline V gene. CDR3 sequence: CASTMGANSPLHF. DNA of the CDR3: TGTGCCAGCACCATGGGAGCTAATTCACCCCTCCACTTT.

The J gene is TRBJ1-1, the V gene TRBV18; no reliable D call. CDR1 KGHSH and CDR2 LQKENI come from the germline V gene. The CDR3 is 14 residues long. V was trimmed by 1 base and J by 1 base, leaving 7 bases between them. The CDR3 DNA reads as TGTGCCAGCTCACCACTTTGGACGAACACTGAAGCTTTCTTT. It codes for CASSPLWTNTEAFF.

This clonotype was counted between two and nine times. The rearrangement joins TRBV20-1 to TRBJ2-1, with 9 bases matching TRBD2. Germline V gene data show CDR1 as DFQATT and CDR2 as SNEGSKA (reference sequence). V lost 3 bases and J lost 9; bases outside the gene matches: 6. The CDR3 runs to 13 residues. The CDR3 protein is CSARVRGGAEQFF. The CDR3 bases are TGCAGTGCTAGGGTACGCGGGGGGGCTGAGCAGTTCTTC.

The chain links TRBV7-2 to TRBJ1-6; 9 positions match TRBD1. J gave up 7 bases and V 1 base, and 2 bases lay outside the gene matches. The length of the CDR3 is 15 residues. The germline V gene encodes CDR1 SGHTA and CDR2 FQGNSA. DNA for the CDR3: TGTGCCAGCAGCTTAGGGGGACAGGGCAATTCACCCCTCCACTTT. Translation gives CASSLGGQGNSPLHF.

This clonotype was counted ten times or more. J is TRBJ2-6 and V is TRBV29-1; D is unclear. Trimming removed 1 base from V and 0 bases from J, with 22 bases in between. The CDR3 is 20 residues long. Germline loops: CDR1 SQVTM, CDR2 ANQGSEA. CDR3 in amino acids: CSVEATPPATAFSGANVLTF. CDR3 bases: TGCAGCGTTGAAGCTACGCCCCCAGCAACTGCTTTCTCTGGGGCCAACGTCCTGACTTTC.

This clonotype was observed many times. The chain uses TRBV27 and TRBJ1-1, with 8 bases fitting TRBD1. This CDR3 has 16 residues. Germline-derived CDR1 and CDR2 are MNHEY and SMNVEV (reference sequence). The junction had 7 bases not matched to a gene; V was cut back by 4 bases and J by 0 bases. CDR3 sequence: CASSYRQGPMNTEAFF. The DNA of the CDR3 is TGTGCCAGCAGTTACAGACAGGGGCCTATGAACACTGAAGCTTTCTTT.

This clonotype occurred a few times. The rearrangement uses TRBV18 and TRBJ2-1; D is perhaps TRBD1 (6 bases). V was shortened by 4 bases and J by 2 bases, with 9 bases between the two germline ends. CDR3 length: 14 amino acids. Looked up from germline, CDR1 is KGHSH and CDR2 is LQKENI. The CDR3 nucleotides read TGTGCCAGCTCACAAGACAGGACCTACAATGAGCAGTTCTTC. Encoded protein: CASSQDRTYNEQFF.